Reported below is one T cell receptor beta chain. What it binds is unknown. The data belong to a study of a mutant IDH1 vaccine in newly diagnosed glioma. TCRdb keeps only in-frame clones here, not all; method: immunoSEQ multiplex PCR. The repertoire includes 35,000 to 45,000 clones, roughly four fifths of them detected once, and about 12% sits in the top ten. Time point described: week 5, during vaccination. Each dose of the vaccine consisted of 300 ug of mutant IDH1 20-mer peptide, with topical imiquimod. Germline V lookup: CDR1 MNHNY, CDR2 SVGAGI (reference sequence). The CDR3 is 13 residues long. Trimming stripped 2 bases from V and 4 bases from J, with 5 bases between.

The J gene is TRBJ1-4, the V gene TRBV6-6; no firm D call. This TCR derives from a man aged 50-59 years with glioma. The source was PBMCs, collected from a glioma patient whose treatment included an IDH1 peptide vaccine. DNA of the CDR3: TGTGCCAGCAGTTACCAGCTTAATGAAAAACTGTTTTTT. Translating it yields CASSYQLNEKLFF.